Below, 28 T cell receptor beta chains from the same sample are listed, as sequenced in a study of B cell selection in AIRE deficiency. Conventional CD4 T cells were sorted as CD4+CD127+ cells. The assay was immunoSEQ multiplex PCR, and TCRdb's table has in-frame clones only and misses some. The profile covers about 24,000 clones, with roughly 97% appearing a single time and 0.2% taken by the ten largest. Sequenced material: conventional CD4+ T cells sorted from PBMCs. The origin of the receptors is a human donor with AIRE deficiency.

This chain links TRBV7-2 with TRBJ2-2, with D uncertain. CDR3 length: 14 amino acids. Germline assignment: CDR1 SGHTA and CDR2 FQGNSA. The V end was cut by 4 bases, the J end by 5 bases, with 11 bases between. The CDR3 loop reads CASSSTLGTGELFF. The CDR3 DNA is TGTGCCAGCAGCTCAACGCTAGGTACCGGGGAGCTGTTTTTT.

V gene TRBV11-2 combines with J gene TRBJ2-1, with 12 bases lining up with TRBD2. The length of the CDR3 is 20 residues. Unmatched junction bases numbered 12, after V lost 0 bases and J lost 3 bases. CDR1 and CDR2 (germline): SGHAT, FQNNGV. The CDR3 loop is CASSLDLGLAGSGYYNEQFF. The CDR3 region has the DNA TGTGCCAGCAGCTTAGATCTAGGACTAGCGGGAAGTGGCTACTACAATGAGCAGTTCTTC.

V usage is TRBV11-2 and J usage is TRBJ2-7; D ambiguous. Per the germline V gene, CDR1 is SGHAT and CDR2 is FQNNGV. V was pared by 5 bases and J by 4 bases, with 12 bases between. The CDR3 sequence is 13 residues long. DNA of the CDR3: TGTGCCAGCAGCCCGGTTCGAGGATACGAGCAGTACTTC. This gives the protein CASSPVRGYEQYF. Based on the CDR3 plus reference TRBV11-2 and TRBJ2-7, the full variable domain is EAGVAQSPRYKIIEKRQSVAFWCNPISGHATLYWYQQILGQGPKLLIQFQNNGVVDDSQLPKDRFSAERLKGVDSTLKIQPAKLEDSAVYLCASSPVRGYEQYFGPGTRLTVT.

The chain joins TRBV7-3 to TRBJ2-2; 8 positions agree with TRBD2. The V segment lost 8 bases and the J segment 3 bases; nucleotides outside the gene matches: 5. The CDR3 spans 14 residues. Germline assignment: CDR1 SGHTA and CDR2 FQGTGA. CDR3 sequence reads: CASREGQHTGELFF. The CDR3 DNA follows: TGTGCCAGCCGGGAGGGCCAACACACCGGGGAGCTGTTTTTT.

This chain links TRBV7-2 with TRBJ1-5; a weak D match, TRBD1 (5 bases). Germline V gene data show CDR1 as SGHTA and CDR2 as FQGNSA. The CDR3 sequence is 17 residues long. With 0 bases removed from V and 2 bases from J, the gap between germline ends came to 14 bases. The CDR3 sequence: CASSLAGTPIGNQPQHF. The CDR3 DNA sequence: TGTGCCAGCAGCTTAGCTGGGACCCCGATTGGCAATCAGCCCCAGCATTTT.

The V call is TRBV19, the J call TRBJ1-1; D is undetermined. The germline CDR1 and CDR2 sequences are LNHDA and SQIVND (reference sequence). The ends were cut back, 4 bases at V and 2 bases at J, with 11 bases in the middle. The CDR3 is 14 residues long. For the CDR3, the DNA is TGTGCCAGTAGTACCGGGTTGGGAAACACTGAAGCTTTCTTT. Its protein product is CASSTGLGNTEAFF.

This chain connects TRBV11-2 to TRBJ2-7; D might be TRBD1 (6 bases). The V end was cut by 6 bases, the J end by 2 bases, with 20 bases between. The CDR3 contains 16 residues. The V gene's germline CDR1 is SGHAT and CDR2 FQNNGV. CDR3 amino acids: CASRRAGATSPYEQYF. CDR3 nucleotides: TGTGCCAGCAGACGGGCAGGGGCGACGTCCCCCTACGAGCAGTACTTC.

DNA of the CDR3: TGTGCCAGCAGCTTAACCCAGGGGGTTTCGGAGACCCAGTACTTC. It specifies CASSLTQGVSETQYF. J is TRBJ2-5 and V is TRBV11-1; 7 nucleotides match TRBD1. Germline V gene data show CDR1 as SGHAT and CDR2 as FQDESV (reference sequence). V lost 2 bases to trimming and J lost 5 bases; unmatched junction nucleotides: 8. CDR3 size: 15 residues.

Regarding this clone: Other DNA sequences from this sample encode an identical CDR3 as well. V is TRBV11-2 and J is TRBJ1-2; D might be TRBD1 (6 bases). The CDR3 consists of 16 residues. Germline V lookup: CDR1 SGHAT, CDR2 FQNNGV. V was clipped by 6 bases and J by 0 bases, with 17 bases between them. The CDR3 DNA reads TGTGCCAGCAGGTCCGGGACGGGGGGCCCTAACTATGGCTACACCTTC. Translation gives CASRSGTGGPNYGYTF.

V is TRBV19 and J is TRBJ2-7; TRBD2 might be the D (5 bases). This CDR3 comprises 15 residues. Between the trimmed V and J ends, which lost 3 bases and 1 base, there was a span of 13 bases. Germline assignment: CDR1 LNHDA and CDR2 SQIVND (reference sequence). DNA for the CDR3: TGTGCCAGTAGTATTCGTAACGGGAAGTCCTACGAGCAGTACTTC. Translating gives CASSIRNGKSYEQYF. The entire variable domain, with the rest obtained from reference TRBV19 and TRBJ2-7, is as follows: DGGITQSPKYLFRKEGQNVTLSCEQNLNHDAMYWYRQDPGQGLRLIYYSQIVNDFQKGDIAEGYSVSREKKESFPLTVTSAQKNPTAFYLCASSIRNGKSYEQYFGPGTRLTVT.

The CDR3, as DNA: TGTGCCAGCAGCTCCCAGCCTGGCTACGAGCAGTACTTC. Protein: CASSSQPGYEQYF. V is TRBV9 and J is TRBJ2-7; D is uncertain. This CDR3 spans 13 amino acids. CDR1 and CDR2 (germline): SGDLS, YYNGEE. V lost 4 bases to trimming and J lost 3 bases, with 11 bases between them. The full variable domain, with the rest looked up from reference TRBV9 and TRBJ2-7, is DSGVTQTPKHLITATGQRVTLRCSPRSGDLSVYWYQQSLDQGLQFLIQYYNGEERAKGNILERFSAQQFPDLHSELNLSSLELGDSALYFCASSSQPGYEQYFGPGTRLTVT.

J is TRBJ2-5 and V is TRBV11-1; 14 nucleotides line up with TRBD2. Trimming took 5 bases from V and 6 from J; bases not matched to a gene: 11. Germline V lookup: CDR1 SGHAT, CDR2 FQDESV (reference sequence). CDR3 length equals 17 residues. CDR3 region: CASSQGLAGGLGKTQYF. The CDR3 DNA reads as TGTGCCAGCAGCCAAGGACTAGCGGGAGGCTTGGGGAAGACCCAGTACTTC.

This chain uses TRBV6-1 with TRBJ2-7; 10 bases fit TRBD2. V was pared by 5 bases and J by 1 base, with 5 bases of the junction left unmatched. The CDR3 consists of 15 residues. Germline-derived CDR1 and CDR2 are MNHNS and SASEGT. In DNA form, the CDR3 reads TGTGCCAGCAGTTCACCTAGCGGGAGTTCCTACGAGCAGTACTTC. Protein sequence: CASSSPSGSSYEQYF.

This sequence joins TRBV28 and TRBJ2-2; 12 nucleotides agree with TRBD2. This CDR3 spans 18 amino acids. With V trimmed by 5 bases and J by 2 bases, 9 bases remained unmatched. Germline V lookup: CDR1 MDHEN, CDR2 SYDVKM. Here the CDR3 DNA reads TGTGCCAGCAGTCAGGGACTAGCGGGTGCCGCTAACACCGGGGAGCTGTTTTTT. Amino acid sequence: CASSQGLAGAANTGELFF.

The CDR3 nucleotides read TGTGCCAGCAGCAGAGGGGGGTTCTATGGCTACACCTTC. Encoded protein: CASSRGGFYGYTF. The chain joins TRBV28 to TRBJ1-2; possibly TRBD1 for D (6 bases). Trimming took off 6 bases at V and 4 bases at J, with 12 bases between the two ends. In germline, CDR1 is MDHEN, CDR2 SYDVKM. The CDR3 is 13 residues long.

V and J are TRBV9 and TRBJ2-5; perhaps TRBD2 as D (6 bases). V lost 4 bases, J lost 4 bases, and 14 bases lay in between. Germline CDR1 is SGDLS and CDR2 is YYNGEE. This CDR3 comprises 14 residues. CDR3: CASSPGRGRETQYF. Here the CDR3 DNA reads TGTGCCAGCAGCCCGGGACGGGGGAGAGAGACCCAGTACTTC.

The V gene is TRBV28, the J gene TRBJ2-7, with 8 nucleotides matching TRBD1. Losses at the gene ends were 5 bases for V and 4 bases for J; bases not matched to a gene: 10. This CDR3 is built from 15 residues. Germline loops: CDR1 MDHEN, CDR2 SYDVKM. The chain's CDR3 is CASSIRTGRGYEQYF. The CDR3 bases are TGTGCCAGCAGTATTAGGACAGGGAGAGGATACGAGCAGTACTTC.

The chain carries TRBV7-2 and TRBJ2-3; a weak D match, TRBD1 (6 bases). The CDR3 totals 13 residues. V was cut by 5 bases and J by 2 bases, with 8 bases left in between. CDR1 and CDR2 (germline): SGHTA, FQGNSA. CDR3 protein: CASSRTDTDTQYF. The CDR3 DNA reads as TGTGCCAGCAGCCGGACAGACACAGATACGCAGTATTTT.

The rearrangement uses TRBV6-5 and TRBJ2-7; 7 bases match TRBD2. This CDR3 is 13 amino acids long. Germline V gene sequence: CDR1 MNHEY, CDR2 SVGAGI. Germline trimming cut 10 bases from V and 5 bases from J; bases unmatched to any gene: 11. CDR3 loop: CATANSGYHEQYF. The CDR3 coding sequence is TGTGCCACCGCGAATAGCGGGTACCACGAGCAGTACTTC.

The V and J genes are TRBV7-2 and TRBJ1-5; D unclear. The length of the CDR3 is 18 residues. V gave up 1 base and J gave up 0 bases, with 16 bases separating them. The germline V gene has CDR1 SGHTA and CDR2 FQGNSA. The CDR3: CASSLDGQAGASNQPQHF. CDR3 DNA: TGTGCCAGCAGCTTAGACGGGCAAGCGGGAGCTAGCAATCAGCCCCAGCATTTT.

The chain carries TRBV10-3 and TRBJ1-4, with D tentatively TRBD1 (6 bases). This CDR3 region has 14 residues. Trimming stripped 2 bases from V and 5 bases from J, with 9 bases between. CDR1 and CDR2 (germline): ENHRY, SYGVKD. CDR3: CAISEGRGNEKLFF. CDR3 coding DNA: TGTGCCATCAGTGAGGGCAGGGGCAATGAAAAACTGTTTTTT.

The chain uses TRBV28 and TRBJ1-2, with D maybe TRBD1 (6 bases). The CDR3 contains 14 residues. V was cut by 8 bases and J by 3 bases, with 16 bases left in between. Per germline, CDR1 MDHEN and CDR2 SYDVKM. CDR3 nucleotides: TGTGCCAGCGACCCGAGGGGGGCGCACTATGGCTACACCTTC. The encoded protein is CASDPRGAHYGYTF.

As DNA, the CDR3 is TGTGCCAGCAGTTTCTCCGGTCAGCCCCAGCATTTT. The encoded protein is CASSFSGQPQHF. The V call is TRBV28, the J call TRBJ1-5; unclear D gene. CDR1 and CDR2 (germline): MDHEN, SYDVKM. The CDR3 has 12 residues. The V end was cut by 3 bases, the J end by 6 bases, with 6 bases between.

Concerning this clone: Other DNA variants within this sample encode the same CDR3. The chain uses TRBV14 and TRBJ2-6; 13 bases match TRBD2. Germline trimming cut 6 bases from V and 0 bases from J; bases unmatched to any gene: 5. The germline V gene encodes CDR1 SGHDN and CDR2 FVKESK. The CDR3 consists of 18 residues. The CDR3 sequence is CASSQTSGGLSGANVLTF. CDR3 nucleotide sequence: TGTGCCAGCAGTCAGACTAGCGGGGGGCTCTCTGGGGCCAACGTCCTGACTTTC.

The table lists this clone with a count of one. The genes are TRBV6-4 and TRBJ2-7, with TRBD2 as a possible D gene (5 bases). Between the trimmed V and J ends, which lost 10 bases and 3 bases, there was a span of 25 bases. CDR1 and CDR2 (germline): MRHNA, SNTAGT. This CDR3 contains 16 residues. Here the CDR3 reads CATTQAAPGKGYEQYF. The CDR3 DNA follows: TGTGCCACCACCCAGGCCGCCCCCGGGAAAGGCTACGAGCAGTACTTC.

This chain links TRBV7-6 with TRBJ2-7; D is ambiguous. The CDR3 sequence is 13 residues long. V shed 3 bases and J shed 0 bases, with 6 bases lying between them. Germline assignment: CDR1 SGHVS and CDR2 FNYEAQ. CDR3 coding DNA: TGTGCCAGCAGCTTCTGGAACTCCTACGAGCAGTACTTC. This encodes CASSFWNSYEQYF.

The CDR3 DNA reads as TGCGCCAGCAGCTTGGGGACCGGGACTAGCGGGGGTTACAATGAGCAGTTCTTC. This translates into CASSLGTGTSGGYNEQFF. The V call is TRBV5-1, the J call TRBJ2-1, with TRBD2 identical over 14 bases. The CDR3 sequence is 18 residues long. From germline, CDR1 is SGHRS and CDR2 YFSETQ. The junction had 6 bases not matched to a gene; V was cut back by 0 bases and J by 4 bases.

This chain connects TRBV5-3 to TRBJ2-1, with TRBD2 matching 10 bases. TRBV5-3 is sorted into the ORF group, with uncertain function. This CDR3 contains 18 residues. Trimming at V came to 2 bases and at J to 8 bases, leaving 16 bases not matched to a gene. CDR3 in DNA: TGTGCCAGAAGCTTAGCGAACCGTCTAGCGGGAGTCCGGGATGAGCAGTTCTTC. Translated: CARSLANRLAGVRDEQFF.